Presented here are 23 T cell receptor beta chains from one specimen sequenced in a study of cytomegalovirus exposure and HLA in healthy donors. With 60 Vbeta and 13 Jbeta primers, the PCR was carried out. The data were produced by immunoSEQ multiplex PCR, yet TCRdb's version contains in-frame clones alone and is incomplete. Its listing shows some 120,000 clones. What was sequenced was PBMCs. Source of these receptors: a woman aged 55-70 years in good health and CMV-seronegative.

J is TRBJ1-5 and V is TRBV5-4; possibly TRBD1 for D (6 bases). Trimming cost V 2 bases and J 2 bases, with 11 bases left between them. The CDR3 totals 15 residues. Germline V gives CDR1 SGHNT, CDR2 YYREEE (reference sequence). CDR3 residues: CASSFFGGGNQPQHF. The CDR3 nucleotides read TGTGCCAGCAGCTTTTTTGGGGGCGGCAATCAGCCCCAGCATTTT.

The rearrangement links TRBV7-9 to TRBJ2-1; 8 positions agree with TRBD2. The CDR3 loop spans 15 amino acids. CDR1 is SEHNR, CDR2 FQNEAQ, per germline (reference sequence). Losses at the gene ends were 5 bases for V and 6 bases for J; bases not matched to a gene: 9. CDR3 amino acids: CASSKGAGAPNEQFF. The CDR3 DNA reads TGTGCCAGCAGCAAGGGAGCGGGAGCCCCCAATGAGCAGTTCTTC.

The V and J genes are TRBV5-1 and TRBJ1-3; D unresolved. CDR1 is SGHRS, CDR2 YFSETQ, per germline. The CDR3 sequence is 14 residues long. V was shortened by 0 bases and J by 1 base, with 5 bases between the two germline ends. CDR3 protein: CASSLDFSGNTIYF. CDR3 sequence (DNA): TGCGCCAGCAGCTTGGACTTTTCTGGAAACACCATATATTTT.

This rearrangement joins TRBV7-9 to TRBJ2-7; 9 bases map to TRBD2. J was trimmed by 1 base and V by 1 base; bases with no gene match: 5. Germline V gene data show CDR1 as SEHNR and CDR2 as FQNEAQ (reference sequence). This CDR3 contains 16 residues. In nucleotides, the CDR3 is TGTGCCAGCAGCTTAGAATTGAGCGGGAGGTCCTACGAGCAGTACTTC. Its translation: CASSLELSGRSYEQYF.

CDR3: CASSPPGGGTEAFF. CDR3 nucleotide sequence: TGTGCCAGCTCACCACCGGGGGGGGGCACTGAAGCTTTCTTT. The chain carries TRBV18 and TRBJ1-1; tentatively, D is TRBD1 (5 bases). Between the trimmed V and J ends, which lost 0 bases and 4 bases, there was a span of 9 bases. The CDR3 runs to 14 residues. CDR1 is KGHSH, CDR2 LQKENI, per germline.

V and J are TRBV2 and TRBJ1-3; 9 bases are a match to TRBD1. CDR1 and CDR2 (germline): SNHLY, FYNNEI. With 6 bases clipped from V and 4 bases from J, the junction kept 4 bases outside the gene matches. There are 14 residues in the CDR3. For the CDR3, the DNA is TGTGCCAGCAGCGGGGGACAGGGAGGAAACACCATATATTTT. Protein sequence: CASSGGQGGNTIYF.

The V and J genes are TRBV19 and TRBJ2-1; 8 nucleotides agree with TRBD2. In germline, CDR1 is LNHDA, CDR2 SQIVND (reference sequence). The V segment lost 3 bases and the J segment 7 bases; nucleotides outside the gene matches: 8. This CDR3 comprises 15 residues. In DNA, the CDR3 is TGTGCCAGTAGTATTGGGCTAGCGGGTGGGAATGAGCAGTTCTTC. This gives the protein CASSIGLAGGNEQFF.

V usage is TRBV6-5 and J usage is TRBJ1-1, with 9 positions matching TRBD1. Trimming took 2 bases from V and 5 from J; bases not matched to a gene: 9. The CDR3 length is 16 residues. CDR1 and CDR2 (germline): MNHEY, SVGAGI. The CDR3 reads CASSYEDRGWETEAFF. CDR3 in DNA: TGTGCCAGCAGTTACGAGGACAGGGGTTGGGAAACTGAAGCTTTCTTT.

The chain is built from TRBV27 and TRBJ2-1, with D possibly TRBD2 on 6 matching bases. The ends were cut back, 5 bases at V and 5 bases at J, with 31 bases in the middle. This CDR3 spans 20 amino acids. Germline V gives CDR1 MNHEY, CDR2 SMNVEV (reference sequence). DNA of the CDR3: TGTGCCAGCAGTCCACTGGCCCGGGGGAGTCCCGGAGTAGCCAACAATGAGCAGTTCTTC. Translated: CASSPLARGSPGVANNEQFF.

This chain links TRBV7-6 with TRBJ2-7; D possibly corresponds to TRBD1 (6 bases). CDR1 and CDR2 (germline): SGHVS, FNYEAQ. V lost 1 base and J lost 2, with 12 bases in between. There are 15 residues in the CDR3. The CDR3 sequence is CASSLGQAGTYEQYF. The CDR3 nucleotides are TGTGCCAGCAGCTTAGGACAGGCGGGCACCTACGAGCAGTACTTC.

The chain has TRBV28 and TRBJ2-7; D gene ambiguous. The CDR3 loop spans 13 amino acids. Germline lookup yields CDR1 MDHEN and CDR2 SYDVKM. With 1 base removed from V and 7 bases from J, the gap between germline ends came to 11 bases. CDR3 sequence reads: CASSLFARTEQYF. CDR3 coding DNA: TGTGCCAGCAGTTTATTTGCTAGAACGGAGCAGTACTTC.

This chain connects TRBV5-1 to TRBJ2-5; maybe TRBD1 (6 bases). V was trimmed by 4 bases and J by 4 bases, leaving 14 bases between them. Germline assignment: CDR1 SGHRS and CDR2 YFSETQ. The CDR3 runs to 14 residues. This CDR3 is CASSPGGGRETQYF. CDR3 DNA sequence: TGCGCCAGCAGCCCGGGTGGGGGCAGAGAGACCCAGTACTTC.

The J gene is TRBJ2-1, the V gene TRBV6-1, with 9 bases aligning to TRBD1. This CDR3 has 15 amino acids. V was clipped by 4 bases and J by 8 bases; unmatched bases: 9. The germline V gene encodes CDR1 MNHNS and CDR2 SASEGT. The CDR3 DNA reads TGTGCCAGCAGTGGCCGGGACAGGGAGTACGATGAGCAGTTCTTC. As protein: CASSGRDREYDEQFF.

A remark on this clone: At one end the junction does not follow the germline gene, possibly because of a read error. The chain recombines TRBV7-9 with TRBJ2-5, with a weak D call TRBD1 (5 bases). The assigned J gene may be wrong: the sequence end matches TRBJ2-7 better. There are 17 residues in the CDR3. Germline CDR1 and CDR2: SEHNR and FQNEAQ (reference sequence). CDR3 amino acids: CASSLALQGRLSHEQYF. The CDR3 coding sequence is TGTGCCAGCAGCTTAGCTTTGCAGGGTAGGCTCTCCCACGAGCAGTACTTC.

This chain joins TRBV28 and TRBJ1-5, with 7 bases identical to TRBD1. V lost 11 bases, J lost 3 bases, and 10 bases stayed unmatched. Germline-derived CDR1 and CDR2 are MDHEN and SYDVKM. This CDR3 comprises 14 residues. CDR3 nucleotide sequence: TGTGCCGCACAGGGGTTACAGTACAATCAGCCCCAGCATTTT. Protein: CAAQGLQYNQPQHF.

The chain is built from TRBV30 and TRBJ1-4; 9 bases match TRBD1. V was pared by 2 bases and J by 10 bases, with 11 bases of the junction left unmatched. The CDR3 has 15 amino acids. The germline V gene encodes CDR1 GTSNPN and CDR2 SVGIG (reference sequence). CDR3 sequence reads: CAWSPRTGDRGKLFF. The CDR3 DNA sequence: TGTGCCTGGAGTCCTCGGACAGGGGATCGGGGAAAACTGTTTTTT.

This chain uses TRBV20-1 with TRBJ1-5; D might be TRBD1 (5 bases). The V gene lost 6 bases and the J gene lost 9 bases, with 12 bases spanning the gap. The CDR3 consists of 11 residues. Germline lookup yields CDR1 DFQATT and CDR2 SNEGSKA (reference sequence). In DNA form, the CDR3 reads TGCAGTGCGACCCCCGGGGGGCCCCAGCATTTT. It is translated as CSATPGGPQHF.

This sequence joins TRBV5-6 and TRBJ2-3, with TRBD1 as a possible D gene (6 bases). The length of the CDR3 is 13 residues. In germline, CDR1 is SGHDT, CDR2 YYEEEE. Trimming cost V 5 bases and J 2 bases, with 9 bases left between them. The CDR3 sequence is CASSWDITDTQYF. CDR3 nucleotides: TGTGCCAGCAGTTGGGACATCACAGATACGCAGTATTTT.

The V call is TRBV5-1, the J call TRBJ1-2, with D possibly TRBD1 on 5 matching bases. The CDR3 is made up of 12 amino acids. CDR1 is SGHRS, CDR2 YFSETQ, per germline. V gave up 2 bases and J gave up 5 bases, with 7 bases separating them. The CDR3 DNA reads TGCGCCAGCAGCTTTGACAGATATGGCTACACCTTC. Translating it yields CASSFDRYGYTF.

The gene calls are TRBV10-1 and TRBJ2-2, with TRBD1 matching over 9 bases. V shed 3 bases, J shed 4 bases, and the junction held 6 bases outside the gene matches. CDR3 size: 16 residues. Looked up from germline, CDR1 is WNHNN and CDR2 is SYGVQD (reference sequence). The CDR3 spells CASSDGTGIGTGELFF. The CDR3 region has the DNA TGCGCCAGCAGTGACGGGACAGGGATTGGCACCGGGGAGCTGTTTTTT.

This chain uses TRBV11-2 with TRBJ2-2, with 8 bases fitting TRBD2. The CDR3 is made up of 16 amino acids. J was trimmed by 5 bases and V by 7 bases; bases with no gene match: 12. Germline CDR1 is SGHAT and CDR2 is FQNNGV. The CDR3 DNA follows: TGTGCCAGCACTCTATCGGGGGGGCCGAGAACCGGGGAGCTGTTTTTT. Translated, it gives CASTLSGGPRTGELFF.

V and J are TRBV4-2 and TRBJ2-1; TRBD2 agrees at 8 bases. V was clipped by 7 bases and J by 7 bases; unmatched bases: 18. CDR3 length equals 17 residues. Germline loops: CDR1 LGHNA, CDR2 YNFKEQ. The CDR3 is CASTHSLGRAMGNEQFF. The CDR3 DNA reads TGTGCCAGCACTCATAGCCTCGGGAGGGCCATGGGAAATGAGCAGTTCTTC.

The chain carries TRBV2 and TRBJ2-2, with D possibly TRBD1 on 6 matching bases. V dropped 4 bases and J dropped 4 bases, with 10 bases sitting between them. This CDR3 is built from 14 residues. Germline CDR1 reads SNHLY; CDR2 reads FYNNEI. This chain's CDR3 is CASSAQGSTGELFF. The CDR3 DNA follows: TGTGCCAGCAGTGCCCAGGGGAGCACCGGGGAGCTGTTTTTT.